This TCR beta chain was profiled in a study of blood T cell repertoires in COVID-19. Whole-study context: The United States, Italy and Spain were the sources of the acute and convalescent COVID-19 samples. T cells, B-cell-depleted T cells, or PBMCs supplied cDNA or gDNA.

The CDR3 consists of 12 residues. V lost 6 bases, J lost 4 bases, and 7 bases lay in between. Germline-derived CDR1 and CDR2 are MNHEY and SVGAGI. In the original processing: Reference gene primer amplification gave nucleated cell count estimates. Profiling relied on immunoSEQ multiplex PCR, and the TCRdb table lists in-frame clones only, not all of them. From that table come the V and J calls and clone size; the DNA was used to work out D and trimming. The table lists around 200,000 clones, roughly 80% of them singletons. Sequenced input: peripheral blood. The source of this sequence is a woman in her forties or fifties with acute or convalescent COVID-19. V and J are TRBV6-5 and TRBJ1-5; the D is unclear. CDR3 DNA sequence: TGTGCCAGCAGCCCCTCTAATCAGCCCCAGCATTTT. It codes for CASSPSNQPQHF.